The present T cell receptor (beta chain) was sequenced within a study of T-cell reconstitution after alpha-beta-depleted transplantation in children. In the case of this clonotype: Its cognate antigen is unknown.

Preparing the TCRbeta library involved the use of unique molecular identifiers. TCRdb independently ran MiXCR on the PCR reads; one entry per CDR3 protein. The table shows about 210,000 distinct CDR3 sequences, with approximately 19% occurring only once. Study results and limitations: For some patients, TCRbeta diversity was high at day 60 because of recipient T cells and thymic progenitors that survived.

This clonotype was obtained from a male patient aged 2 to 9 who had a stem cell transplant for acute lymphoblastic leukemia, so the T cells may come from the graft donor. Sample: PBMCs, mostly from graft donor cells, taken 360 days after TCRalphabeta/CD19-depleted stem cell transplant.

The CDR3 sequence: CASSLSANRLAGSQYF. The DNA of the CDR3 is TGTGCCAGCAGCCTCTCCGCGAACAGACTAGCGGGTTCGCAGTATTTT. This chain links TRBV3-1 with TRBJ2-3; 10 bases match TRBD2. V lost 4 bases to trimming and J lost 10 bases; unmatched junction nucleotides: 14. This CDR3 comprises 16 residues. From germline, CDR1 is LGHDT and CDR2 YNNKEL (reference sequence).